This T cell receptor (beta chain) was profiled in a study of T cells in Graves' hyperthyroidism and ophthalmopathy. The sample holds many counts of this clonotype. Antigen unknown. Stable Graves' hyperthyroidism meant no ophthalmopathy progression within 18 months. Amplification yielded TCR beta CDR3 regions, with RNA transcripts as the source. In the first-round RT-PCR of the TCR CDR3, the HTBI primer set was used. TCRdb processed the multiplex PCR reads anew with MiXCR; each CDR3 protein has one entry. The sample has about 180,000 distinct CDR3 sequences, approximately 15% seen once. Overall study results and limits: A model using 13 V-J features told ophthalmopathy apart from stable hyperthyroidism.

The V segment lost 1 base and the J segment 5 bases; nucleotides outside the gene matches: 1. Germline V gives CDR1 MGHRA, CDR2 YSYEKL. This CDR3 is 13 amino acids long. This chain links TRBV4-1 with TRBJ2-7; 8 bases map to TRBD2. This sequence originates from a woman aged 45-65 years with Graves' hyperthyroidism. Sequencing was performed on blood. CDR3 bases: TGCGCCAGCAGCCAAGCGGGGGGGCACGAGCAGTACTTC. Translation gives CASSQAGGHEQYF.